The 15 T cell receptor beta chains in this list originate from one sample, sequenced in a study of response to subunit inactivated influenza vaccine. TCRdb re-called the RT-PCR reads with MiXCR, one entry per CDR3 protein. This table has more than 500,000 distinct CDR3 sequences, approximately 11% appearing once. Another study also made use of these data, one on T cells expressing NK-cell markers. This second study says: TCR beta cDNA was made by 5'RACE template switching with UMIs.

The sequencing here drew on PBMCs from blood, taken on the day of vaccination. The receptor set was obtained from a man between 50 and 59 years old who received an inactivated influenza vaccine.

This clonotype came up a few times. This chain connects TRBV12-3 or TRBV12-4 to TRBJ2-1, with D possibly being TRBD1 (6 bases). This CDR3 region has 15 residues. V gave up 5 bases and J gave up 0 bases, with 11 bases separating them. CDR3 region: CASSRQASSYNEQFF. The CDR3 DNA is TGTGCCAGCAGTAGACAGGCAAGCTCCTACAATGAGCAGTTCTTC.

The CDR3 loop reads CASSGGTSGVDTQYF. CDR3 DNA: TGCGCCAGCTCGGGAGGGACTAGCGGGGTAGATACGCAGTATTTT. J is TRBJ2-3 and V is TRBV5-1; 13 positions agree with TRBD2. CDR3 length: 15 amino acids. Germline assignment: CDR1 SGHRS and CDR2 YFSETQ. The trim removed 7 bases at V and 5 bases at J, leaving 7 bases unmatched. The whole variable domain, filled in from reference TRBV5-1 and TRBJ2-3, reads KAGVTQTPRYLIKTRGQQVTLSCSPISGHRSVSWYQQTPGQGLQFLFEYFSETQRNKGNFPGRFSGRQFSNSRSEMNVSTLELGDSALYLCASSGGTSGVDTQYFGPGTRLTVL.

This clonotype was picked up a small number of times. The chain uses TRBV4-1 and TRBJ1-5, with 9 bases matching TRBD1. V shed 1 base, J shed 6 bases, and the junction held 7 bases outside the gene matches. There are 16 residues in the CDR3. In germline, CDR1 is MGHRA, CDR2 YSYEKL. As DNA, the CDR3 is TGCGCCAGCAGCCAAGTCTGGGACAGGGCCCCTCAGCCCCAGCATTTT. It specifies CASSQVWDRAPQPQHF.

This clonotype has only a few counts. The V and J genes are TRBV4-2 and TRBJ1-4, with TRBD1 matching over 8 bases. The ends lost 3 bases at V and 5 bases at J; junction bases unmatched: 8. The CDR3 has 16 residues. CDR1 is LGHNA, CDR2 YNFKEQ, per germline. The CDR3 loop is CASSHPRTGSNEKLFF. The CDR3 region has the DNA TGTGCCAGCAGCCATCCCCGGACAGGGTCGAATGAAAAACTGTTTTTT.

This chain links TRBV7-9 with TRBJ2-5, with D possibly being TRBD1 (5 bases). Germline V gives CDR1 SEHNR, CDR2 FQNEAQ (reference sequence). V was trimmed by 2 bases and J by 5 bases, leaving 12 bases between them. The CDR3 loop spans 14 amino acids. The chain's CDR3 is CASSLRGSWETQYF. The CDR3, as DNA: TGTGCCAGCAGCTTAAGGGGCTCGTGGGAGACCCAGTACTTC. The full variable domain, in which reference TRBV7-9 and TRBJ2-5 provide the parts outside the CDR3, is DTGVSQNPRHKITKRGQNVTFRCDPISEHNRLYWYRQTLGQGPEFLTYFQNEAQLEKSRLLSDRFSAERPKGSFSTLEIQRTEQGDSAMYLCASSLRGSWETQYFGPGTRLLVL.

This clonotype was seen repeatedly, ten times or more. The CDR3 here is CASSPGEGMGTQYF. In DNA, the CDR3 is TGTGCCAGCAGCCCCGGCGAGGGAATGGGTACGCAGTATTTT. This chain connects TRBV7-2 to TRBJ2-3; a weak D match, TRBD2 (5 bases). The V end was cut by 5 bases, the J end by 8 bases, with 17 bases between. Germline values: CDR1 SGHTA, CDR2 FQGNSA. The CDR3 consists of 14 residues.

This clonotype occurred once. V and J are TRBV7-2 and TRBJ2-1, with D unresolved. This CDR3 region has 15 residues. Germline CDR1 SGHTA, CDR2 FQGNSA. The V end was cut by 1 base, the J end by 5 bases, with 12 bases between. DNA for the CDR3: TGTGCCAGCAGCTTAGAAACCGTCACCCACAATGAGCAGTTCTTC. Encoded protein: CASSLETVTHNEQFF.

The CDR3 is CASSPGQPETDTQYF. The CDR3 DNA is TGTGCCAGCAGCCCGGGACAACCTGAGACAGATACGCAGTATTTT. The chain links TRBV2 to TRBJ2-3; D might be TRBD1 (6 bases). Trimming took off 6 bases at V and 3 bases at J, with 16 bases between the two ends. CDR1 is SNHLY, CDR2 FYNNEI, per germline. The CDR3 contains 15 residues.

At least ten counts were recorded for this clonotype. The chain couples TRBV7-2 to TRBJ2-1; 11 bases agree with TRBD2. The trim removed 5 bases at V and 1 base at J, leaving 7 bases unmatched. This CDR3 contains 17 residues. Per germline, CDR1 SGHTA and CDR2 FQGNSA. The CDR3 DNA reads as TGTGCCAGCAGCCTCACTAGCGGGGGTAGGTCCTACAATGAGCAGTTCTTC. Its protein product is CASSLTSGGRSYNEQFF.

The CDR3 region has the DNA TGTGCCAGCAGCCAAGCGGGGCGCGAGGAGACCCAGTACTTC. Encoded protein: CASSQAGREETQYF. The V call is TRBV4-2, the J call TRBJ2-5; D could derive from TRBD1 or TRBD2 (5 bases each). Germline V gives CDR1 LGHNA, CDR2 YNFKEQ. This CDR3 has 14 amino acids. Trimming removed 1 base from V and 5 bases from J, with 11 bases in between.

This clonotype was seen a few times. V gene TRBV11-2 combines with J gene TRBJ2-1; unclear D gene. The CDR3 loop spans 16 amino acids. CDR1 SGHAT and CDR2 FQNNGV come from the germline V gene. Trimming removed 2 bases from V and 8 bases from J, with 19 bases in between. The CDR3 DNA reads TGTGCCAGCAGCTTACGTCTAAATCCGCCGTTGGATGAGCAGTTCTTC. This encodes CASSLRLNPPLDEQFF.

This chain connects TRBV12-3 or TRBV12-4 to TRBJ1-1, with D possibly being TRBD1 (5 bases). The CDR3 is 15 amino acids. The V end lost 5 bases, the J end lost 0 bases, and 13 bases lay between the germline ends. The CDR3 DNA reads TGTGCCAGCAGTGCCTCCGGGGCACTGAACACTGAAGCTTTCTTT. This translates into CASSASGALNTEAFF.

This clonotype was counted only a few times. This chain joins TRBV4-1 and TRBJ2-3, with D perhaps TRBD1 (6 bases). Trimming took off 1 base at V and 0 bases at J, with 11 bases between the two ends. Germline values: CDR1 MGHRA, CDR2 YSYEKL. The CDR3 is 16 amino acids. The CDR3 DNA reads TGCGCCAGCAGCCAAGGGACAGTCTCTAGCACAGATACGCAGTATTTT. Its protein product is CASSQGTVSSTDTQYF.

This sequence joins TRBV18 and TRBJ2-7; possible D gene TRBD2, 7 bases. This CDR3 has 14 residues. CDR1 and CDR2 from the germline V gene are KGHSH and LQKENI. V was trimmed by 6 bases and J by 3 bases, leaving 15 bases between them. CDR3 in amino acids: CASSAGQRGYEQYF. In DNA, the CDR3 is TGTGCCAGCTCGGCCGGACAGCGGGGCTACGAGCAGTACTTC.

This clonotype was observed a few times. J is TRBJ2-1 and V is TRBV5-1; D unresolved. V was cut by 2 bases and J by 6 bases, with 12 bases left in between. CDR3 length: 14 amino acids. Germline V gene lookup returns CDR1 SGHRS and CDR2 YFSETQ. The CDR3 reads CASSFGESVNEQFF. The CDR3 DNA follows: TGCGCCAGCAGCTTTGGGGAATCAGTCAATGAGCAGTTCTTC.